This T cell receptor beta chain was sequenced during a study of neurological immune-mediated disorders. Germline V lookup: CDR1 SQVTM, CDR2 ANQGSEA. V lost 3 bases, J lost 0 bases, and 9 bases stayed unmatched. The CDR3 extends over 16 amino acids. 5'RACE with 10-nucleotide random UMIs produced the cDNA. TCRdb re-called the 5' RACE reads through MiXCR, storing one row per CDR3 protein. The repertoire consists of tens of thousands of distinct CDR3 sequences, with around 10% occurring once and the leading ten covering 3.5% to 4%. This clonotype has a count of ten or more. The chain combines TRBV29-1 with TRBJ1-1; 8 bases are a match to TRBD1. The sequence derives from a woman younger than 45 with HTLV-1-associated myelopathy (HAM/TSP). Material for sequencing was CD4+ T cells from blood. The CDR3: CSVDVGTGLMNTEAFF. The CDR3 nucleotides read TGCAGCGTTGATGTGGGGACAGGACTTATGAACACTGAAGCTTTCTTT.